The entry below gives a single T cell receptor (beta chain) sequence along with its context. No antigen is known for it. TCRdb's table, derived via immunoSEQ multiplex PCR, lists solely in-frame clones and lacks some. The profile shows some 35,000 clones, about 89% of them singletons. V was shortened by 5 bases and J by 4 bases, with 14 bases between the two germline ends. CDR1 and CDR2 (germline): SEHNR, FQNEAQ (reference sequence). The CDR3 covers 15 residues. These data come from a study of regulatory dendritic cells for organ transplantation. Study observations and caveats: Memory T cells were less diverse than naive, with memory CD8+ most oligoclonal.

V is TRBV7-9 and J is TRBJ2-2; the D gene is possibly TRBD1 (5 bases). Sequenced sample: naive CD4+ T cells from blood. The subset denotes: CD45RA+ naive T cells. The sequence came from a human donor in good health. CDR3 sequence (DNA): TGTGCCAGCAGCCTGGACACTTTCATCACCGGGGAGCTGTTTTTT. Protein product: CASSLDTFITGELFF. The full variable domain, its missing parts supplied by reference TRBV7-9 and TRBJ2-2, is DTGVSQNPRHKITKRGQNVTFRCDPISEHNRLYWYRQTLGQGPEFLTYFQNEAQLEKSRLLSDRFSAERPKGSFSTLEIQRTEQGDSAMYLCASSLDTFITGELFFGEGSRLTVL.